This T cell receptor beta chain was observed in a study of blood T cell repertoires in COVID-19. The wider study: Material from acute and convalescent COVID-19 was sourced from the United States, Italy and Spain. PBMCs, B-cell-depleted T cells, or T cells provided the cDNA or gDNA that made up the material.

Those enrolled, adults aged 18 to 89 years, came from 20 to 25 US areas. Participants were placed into cohorts based on the clinical history they reported. V was clipped by 4 bases and J by 2 bases; unmatched bases: 8. The V gene's germline CDR1 is SNHLY and CDR2 FYNNEI. The CDR3 sequence is 16 residues long. Profiled with immunoSEQ multiplex PCR; TCRdb holds only in-frame clones, not every one. The sample gives hundreds of thousands of clones, 75% to 90% of which show up once; roughly 1.1% is in the top ten. V and J are TRBV2 and TRBJ1-3; 7 bases are a match to TRBD1. This receptor was identified in a man in his thirties or forties who had recovered from COVID-19. Sequenced input: PBMCs or T cells enriched from blood (not recorded which). The CDR3 sequence is CASSVTLGTAGNTIYF. The CDR3 bases are TGTGCCAGCAGTGTAACCTTAGGGACAGCTGGAAACACCATATATTTT.